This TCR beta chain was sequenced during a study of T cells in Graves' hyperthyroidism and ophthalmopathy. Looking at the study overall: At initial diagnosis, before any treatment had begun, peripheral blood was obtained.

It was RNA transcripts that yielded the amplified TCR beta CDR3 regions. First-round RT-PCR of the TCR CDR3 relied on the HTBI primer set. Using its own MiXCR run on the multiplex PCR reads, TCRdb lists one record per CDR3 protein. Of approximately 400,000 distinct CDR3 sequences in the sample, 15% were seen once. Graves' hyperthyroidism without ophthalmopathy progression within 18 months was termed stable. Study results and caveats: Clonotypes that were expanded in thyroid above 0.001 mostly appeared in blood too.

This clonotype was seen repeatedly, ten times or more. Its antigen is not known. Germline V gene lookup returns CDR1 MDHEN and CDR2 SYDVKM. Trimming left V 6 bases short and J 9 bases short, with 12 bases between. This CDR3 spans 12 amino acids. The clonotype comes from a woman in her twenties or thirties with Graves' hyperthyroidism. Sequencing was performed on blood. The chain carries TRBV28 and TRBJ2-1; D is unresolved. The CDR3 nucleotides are TGTGCCAGCAGCAAATCAACCTCTGAGCAGTTCTTC. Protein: CASSKSTSEQFF.